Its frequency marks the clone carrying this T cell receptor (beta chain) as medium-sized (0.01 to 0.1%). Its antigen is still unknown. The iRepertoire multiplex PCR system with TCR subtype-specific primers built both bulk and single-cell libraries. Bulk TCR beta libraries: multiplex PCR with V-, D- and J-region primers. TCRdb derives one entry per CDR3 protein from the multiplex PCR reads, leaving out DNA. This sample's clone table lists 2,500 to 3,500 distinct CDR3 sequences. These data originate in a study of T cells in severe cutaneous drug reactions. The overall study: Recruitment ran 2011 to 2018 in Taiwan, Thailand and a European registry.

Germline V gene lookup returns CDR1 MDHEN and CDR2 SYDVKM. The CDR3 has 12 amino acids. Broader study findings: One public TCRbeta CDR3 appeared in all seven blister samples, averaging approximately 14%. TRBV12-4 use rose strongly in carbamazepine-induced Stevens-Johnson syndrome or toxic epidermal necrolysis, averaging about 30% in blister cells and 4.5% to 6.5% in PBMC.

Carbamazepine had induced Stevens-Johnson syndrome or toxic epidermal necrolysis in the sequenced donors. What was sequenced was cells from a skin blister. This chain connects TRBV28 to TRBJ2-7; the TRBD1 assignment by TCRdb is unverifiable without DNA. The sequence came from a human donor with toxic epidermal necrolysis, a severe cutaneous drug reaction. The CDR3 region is CASSRTAYEQYF. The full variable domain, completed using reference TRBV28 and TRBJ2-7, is DVKVTQSSRYLVKRTGEKVFLECVQDMDHENMFWYRQDPGLGLRLIYFSYDVKMKEKGDIPEGYSVSREKKERFSLILESASTNQTSMYLCASSRTAYEQYFGPGTRLTVT.